This TCR beta chain was documented in a study of graft-versus-host responses after intestinal transplantation. Overall study findings and caveats: Maximum circulating GvH clone levels tracked with early post-transplant HvG decreases.

Germline lookup yields CDR1 SQVTM and CDR2 ANQGSEA. The CDR3 contains 13 residues. V was shortened by 4 bases and J by 4 bases, with 11 bases between the two germline ends. Data came from immunoSEQ multiplex PCR; TCRdb stores just in-frame clones and leaves some out. The sample has 95,000 to 150,000 clones, approximately 92% seen once. About this clone itself: Its antigen is still unknown.

The V and J genes are TRBV29-1 and TRBJ2-4, with D possibly matching TRBD1 (6 bases). The receptor was derived from a human donor who received an intestinal transplant. Here the sequenced sample was unstimulated CD4+ T cells sorted from spleen or lymph node cells, taken before intestinal transplant. For the CDR3, the DNA is TGCAGCGTTGGAATCGGACAGAAAAACATTCAGTACTTC. It is translated as CSVGIGQKNIQYF.